One and the same sample provided the 3 T cell receptor beta chains below, sequenced in a study of control samples from healthy donors and cancer patients. The assay was immunoSEQ multiplex PCR, and TCRdb's table has in-frame clones only and misses some. The data show some 150,000 clones, about 91% seen once. Sequencing input: blood. These receptor sequences come from a man younger than 45 in good health.

The chain couples TRBV15 to TRBJ2-3; TRBD1 is a possible D gene (5 bases). V gave up 0 bases and J gave up 5 bases, with 9 bases separating them. The CDR3 spans 14 residues. Germline V gene lookup returns CDR1 LNHNV and CDR2 YYDKDF (reference sequence). CDR3 protein: CATSREGQGDTQYF. CDR3 nucleotides: TGTGCCACCAGCAGAGAAGGGCAGGGAGATACGCAGTATTTT.

This chain uses TRBV4-2 with TRBJ2-1; TRBD2 matches 12 bases. Trimming at V came to 6 bases and at J to 6 bases, leaving 0 bases not matched to a gene. Germline CDR1 and CDR2: LGHNA and YNFKEQ. CDR3 length: 13 residues. The CDR3 bases are TGTGCCAGCAGGACTAGCGGGGGCAATGAGCAGTTCTTC. Its translation is CASRTSGGNEQFF.

The chain combines TRBV7-3 with TRBJ1-1; possibly TRBD1 for D (6 bases). Germline assignment: CDR1 SGHTA and CDR2 FQGTGA. There are 13 residues in the CDR3. Trimming cost V 4 bases and J 9 bases, with 15 bases left between them. The CDR3: CASSSTGSRKAFF. In nucleotides, the CDR3 is TGTGCCAGCAGCTCTACAGGGAGTCGTAAAGCTTTCTTT.